One and the same sample provided the 29 T cell receptor beta chains below, sequenced in a study of blood T cell repertoires in COVID-19. Generated by immunoSEQ multiplex PCR, the TCRdb table keeps only in-frame clones and is missing some. Of hundreds of thousands of clones in the sample, approximately 80% were seen once. The sequencing sample was made of PBMCs or T cells enriched from blood (not recorded which). All receptors come from a man younger than 45 with acute COVID-19.

V and J are TRBV5-1 and TRBJ1-2; D is ambiguous. Deletions cut 0 bases from V and 1 base from J, with 7 bases between. CDR1 SGHRS and CDR2 YFSETQ come from the germline V gene. This CDR3 is built from 14 residues. CDR3 DNA sequence: TGCGCCAGCAGCTTGGCCGGGAGTAACTATGGCTACACCTTC. Translation: CASSLAGSNYGYTF.

V and J are TRBV27 and TRBJ2-2, with 7 bases that match TRBD2. The germline V gene encodes CDR1 MNHEY and CDR2 SMNVEV (reference sequence). The CDR3 extends over 15 amino acids. V gave up 5 bases and J gave up 6 bases; unmatched junction bases: 9. The CDR3 spells CASSHSQGGAGELFF. The DNA of the CDR3 is TGTGCCAGCAGTCATTCCCAGGGAGGGGCCGGGGAGCTGTTTTTT.

In DNA form, the CDR3 reads TGTGCCAGCAGCCGGGGCCTAAACTATGGCTACACCTTC. Amino acids: CASSRGLNYGYTF. V gene TRBV3-1 (or the pseudogene TRBV3-2) combines with J gene TRBJ1-2; maybe TRBD1 (5 bases). The germline V and J ends were trimmed by 4 bases and 2 bases, with 8 bases remaining between them. The V gene's germline CDR1 is LGHDT and CDR2 YNNKEL (reference sequence). The CDR3 runs 13 residues.

The chain couples TRBV20-1 to TRBJ2-5; possible D gene TRBD1, 5 bases. The V end lost 3 bases, the J end lost 2 bases, and 16 bases lay between the germline ends. This CDR3 contains 15 residues. CDR1 and CDR2 from the germline V gene are DFQATT and SNEGSKA (reference sequence). The CDR3 DNA reads as TGCAGTGCTAGTCTCGACAGCTTCACTCAAGAGACCCAGTACTTC. The encoded protein is CSASLDSFTQETQYF.

The chain carries TRBV2 and TRBJ2-1, with 8 bases lining up with TRBD1. The germline CDR1 and CDR2 sequences are SNHLY and FYNNEI. This CDR3 spans 15 amino acids. The V gene end was trimmed by 3 bases and the J gene end by 5 bases; junction bases not matched to a gene: 6. The CDR3 nucleotides read TGTGCCAGCAGTGAGCGGCAGGGGGCCAACAATGAGCAGTTCTTC. This codes for CASSERQGANNEQFF.

This sequence joins TRBV4-1 and TRBJ1-4, with TRBD1 identical over 8 bases. Germline values: CDR1 MGHRA, CDR2 YSYEKL. The J segment lost 7 bases and the V segment lost 0 bases, leaving 7 bases of the junction unmatched. The CDR3 covers 16 residues. CDR3 sequence (DNA): TGCGCCAGCAGCCAAGATTATAGGACAGGGTTTGAAAAACTGTTTTTT. Protein: CASSQDYRTGFEKLFF.

Comments on this clone: Other DNA variants within this sample encode the same CDR3. This sequence joins TRBV19 and TRBJ2-3, with D possibly being TRBD2 (5 bases). V was clipped by 3 bases and J by 0 bases, with 7 bases between them. CDR1 is LNHDA, CDR2 SQIVND, per germline (reference sequence). This CDR3 region has 14 residues. The CDR3 DNA sequence: TGTGCCAGTAGTATGGGAGCCAGCACAGATACGCAGTATTTT. This sequence encodes CASSMGASTDTQYF. Variable domain in full (rest from reference TRBV19 and TRBJ2-3): DGGITQSPKYLFRKEGQNVTLSCEQNLNHDAMYWYRQDPGQGLRLIYYSQIVNDFQKGDIAEGYSVSREKKESFPLTVTSAQKNPTAFYLCASSMGASTDTQYFGPGTRLTVL.

This clone was seen a handful of times. The sample holds other DNA sequences that translate to the same CDR3. The chain uses TRBV29-1 and TRBJ1-2; D remains ambiguous. Per the germline V gene, CDR1 is SQVTM and CDR2 is ANQGSEA. CDR3 length equals 12 residues. Trimming took off 4 bases at V and 2 bases at J, with 8 bases between the two ends. The chain's CDR3 is CSVVGGNYGYTF. In nucleotides, the CDR3 is TGCAGCGTTGTCGGCGGGAACTATGGCTACACCTTC.

The chain links TRBV5-1 to TRBJ1-4, with TRBD1 matching 7 bases. The germline V gene encodes CDR1 SGHRS and CDR2 YFSETQ. V lost 3 bases, J lost 8 bases, and 10 bases stayed unmatched. This CDR3 spans 15 amino acids. The DNA of the CDR3 is TGCGCCAGCAGCTCCCGACAGGGAAGGTTAGAAAAACTGTTTTTT. It codes for CASSSRQGRLEKLFF.

The genes are TRBV5-4 and TRBJ2-7, with TRBD1 matching 9 bases. CDR3 length equals 15 residues. The V and J ends lost 1 base and 5 bases, in that order; junction bases with no gene match: 7. Germline V gene sequence: CDR1 SGHNT, CDR2 YYREEE (reference sequence). The CDR3: CASSLRGTGYDEQYF. In DNA form, the CDR3 reads TGTGCCAGCAGCTTGAGGGGGACAGGGTACGACGAGCAGTACTTC.

V usage is TRBV2 and J usage is TRBJ1-5; 9 nucleotides align to TRBD1. This CDR3 is 14 amino acids long. V lost 8 bases to trimming and J lost 4 bases; unmatched junction nucleotides: 6. Germline V gives CDR1 SNHLY, CDR2 FYNNEI. CDR3 DNA: TGTGCCAGCGACCGGGACAGGGCAAATCAGCCCCAGCATTTT. It translates to CASDRDRANQPQHF.

The CDR3 here is CSVRQGTPNYGYTF. The CDR3 coding sequence is TGCAGCGTGAGACAGGGAACTCCTAACTATGGCTACACCTTC. The chain employs TRBV29-1 and TRBJ1-2; 7 bases are a match to TRBD1. The junction had 7 bases not matched to a gene; V was cut back by 6 bases and J by 0 bases. This CDR3 spans 14 amino acids. Germline loops: CDR1 SQVTM, CDR2 ANQGSEA.

The rearrangement links TRBV2 to TRBJ1-5; tentative D call: TRBD1 (6 bases). Germline lookup yields CDR1 SNHLY and CDR2 FYNNEI. The V end lost 7 bases, the J end lost 5 bases, and 18 bases lay between the germline ends. The CDR3 extends over 15 amino acids. CDR3 in DNA: TGTGCCAGCAAGGTTTGGGCAGGGGTTCATCAGCCCCAGCATTTT. Translation gives CASKVWAGVHQPQHF. Drawing the rest from reference TRBV2 and TRBJ1-5, the complete variable domain is EPEVTQTPSHQVTQMGQEVILRCVPISNHLYFYWYRQILGQKVEFLVSFYNNEISEKSEIFDDQFSVERPDGSNFTLKIRSTKLEDSAMYFCASKVWAGVHQPQHFGDGTRLSIL.

The chain carries TRBV5-1 and TRBJ1-1, with TRBD1 matching over 10 bases. CDR3 length equals 15 residues. V gave up 3 bases and J gave up 0 bases; unmatched junction bases: 2. CDR1 is SGHRS and CDR2 is YFSETQ in the germline V gene. The CDR3 DNA sequence: TGCGCCAGCAGCTCCGGGACAGGGGTGAACACTGAAGCTTTCTTT. Protein product: CASSSGTGVNTEAFF.

This clone came up once. CDR3 nucleotide sequence: TGTGCCAGCAGTAGGGGTAACTATGGCTACACCTTC. Translating it yields CASSRGNYGYTF. The chain uses TRBV2 and TRBJ1-2; possibly TRBD1 for D (5 bases). Trimming shortened V by 5 bases and J by 1 base, and 5 bases separated the two germline ends. The germline V gene encodes CDR1 SNHLY and CDR2 FYNNEI. CDR3 size: 12 residues.

This chain joins TRBV28 and TRBJ1-1; D might be TRBD1 (5 bases). V was trimmed by 6 bases and J by 0 bases, leaving 17 bases between them. The germline gives CDR1 MDHEN, CDR2 SYDVKM. The CDR3 runs to 16 residues. DNA of the CDR3: TGTGCCAGCAGCCGCCCGCGGGGCGCGGTGAACACTGAAGCTTTCTTT. Encoded protein: CASSRPRGAVNTEAFF.

The chain carries TRBV19 and TRBJ2-1; TRBD2 might be the D (6 bases). Germline CDR1 LNHDA, CDR2 SQIVND (reference sequence). The V and J ends lost 6 bases and 10 bases respectively, with 22 bases between them. This CDR3 has 15 amino acids. The CDR3 region has the DNA TGTGCCAGTAGCGTAGGGGTTTCTAGCGTCGAAGAGCAGTTCTTC. Translating it yields CASSVGVSSVEEQFF.

The gene calls are TRBV28 and TRBJ1-4, with D possibly being TRBD1 (6 bases). Germline V gene sequence: CDR1 MDHEN, CDR2 SYDVKM. V was shortened by 5 bases and J by 7 bases, with 20 bases between the two germline ends. CDR3 length: 16 amino acids. In nucleotides, the CDR3 is TGTGCCAGCAGTGGGCGAGGGACACCAGGGAGTGAAAAACTGTTTTTT. It encodes CASSGRGTPGSEKLFF.

V and J are TRBV6-5 and TRBJ1-2, with D possibly TRBD1 on 5 matching bases. Germline CDR1 and CDR2: MNHEY and SVGAGI. This CDR3 region has 14 residues. The V end lost 6 bases, the J end lost 4 bases, and 15 bases lay between the germline ends. CDR3 bases: TGTGCCAGCAGACCCAGCGGGGACGGCTATGGCTACACCTTC. Its translation: CASRPSGDGYGYTF.

The chain joins TRBV18 to TRBJ2-5; a possible D gene is TRBD1 (7 bases). V was cut by 5 bases and J by 0 bases, with 13 bases left in between. The CDR3 loop spans 15 amino acids. The germline gives CDR1 KGHSH, CDR2 LQKENI. Here the CDR3 reads CASSGGTANQETQYF. The CDR3 bases are TGTGCCAGCTCAGGAGGGACAGCGAACCAAGAGACCCAGTACTTC.

V and J are TRBV7-6 and TRBJ2-3; D perhaps matches TRBD1 (6 bases). The V end lost 9 bases, the J end lost 6 bases, and 22 bases lay between the germline ends. CDR1 and CDR2 (germline): SGHVS, FNYEAQ. This CDR3 contains 15 residues. In DNA form, the CDR3 reads TGTGCCAGTGGCGGTTCTATGCAAAGGGGGGATACGCAGTATTTT. It is translated as CASGGSMQRGDTQYF.

This chain joins TRBV6-5 and TRBJ1-2; 8 bases map to TRBD1. Germline CDR1 and CDR2: MNHEY and SVGAGI. This CDR3 comprises 15 residues. Unmatched junction bases numbered 15, after V lost 10 bases and J lost 5 bases. CDR3 protein: CATLFLGQGGYGYTF. CDR3 DNA sequence: TGTGCCACACTATTTCTTGGACAGGGTGGTTATGGCTACACCTTC.

V usage is TRBV9 and J usage is TRBJ1-2; 7 bases agree with TRBD1. The CDR3 is 15 amino acids. Germline V gene lookup returns CDR1 SGDLS and CDR2 YYNGEE. V dropped 5 bases and J dropped 4; count of bases not matched to a gene: 11. This CDR3 is CASRGLKGDSYGYTF. The DNA of the CDR3 is TGTGCCAGCAGGGGTCTGAAGGGGGACAGCTATGGCTACACCTTC.

The chain has TRBV28 and TRBJ1-3; TRBD1 matches at 9 bases. CDR1 and CDR2 from the germline V gene are MDHEN and SYDVKM. The CDR3 runs to 15 residues. The V segment lost 5 bases and the J segment 4 bases; nucleotides outside the gene matches: 6. Written as DNA, the CDR3 is TGTGCCAGCAGTGGGGGGACAGGGACGGGAAACACCATATATTTT. This gives the protein CASSGGTGTGNTIYF. Drawing the rest from reference TRBV28 and TRBJ1-3, the complete variable domain is DVKVTQSSRYLVKRTGEKVFLECVQDMDHENMFWYRQDPGLGLRLIYFSYDVKMKEKGDIPEGYSVSREKKERFSLILESASTNQTSMYLCASSGGTGTGNTIYFGEGSWLTVV.

J is TRBJ2-4 and V is TRBV4-1, with 9 nucleotides matching TRBD2. Trimming at V came to 8 bases and at J to 2 bases, leaving 13 bases not matched to a gene. Per the germline V gene, CDR1 is MGHRA and CDR2 is YSYEKL. This CDR3 is built from 17 residues. CDR3 DNA sequence: TGCGCCAGCGCGGGGCTCCCTAGCGGGGCCTCCAAAAACATTCAGTACTTC. Residues: CASAGLPSGASKNIQYF.

The rearrangement uses TRBV7-9 and TRBJ2-5; 7 positions match TRBD1. The ends lost 6 bases at V and 1 base at J; junction bases unmatched: 11. CDR3 length equals 16 residues. Germline V gives CDR1 SEHNR, CDR2 FQNEAQ (reference sequence). The CDR3 loop reads CASRGKTGSGQETQYF. Written as DNA, the CDR3 is TGTGCCAGCAGGGGTAAGACAGGGTCGGGCCAAGAGACCCAGTACTTC. Full variable domain (remainder filled in from reference TRBV7-9 and TRBJ2-5): DTGVSQNPRHKITKRGQNVTFRCDPISEHNRLYWYRQTLGQGPEFLTYFQNEAQLEKSRLLSDRFSAERPKGSFSTLEIQRTEQGDSAMYLCASRGKTGSGQETQYFGPGTRLLVL.

The chain joins TRBV6-5 to TRBJ2-5; a weak D match, TRBD2 (6 bases). Germline V CDR1 and CDR2: MNHEY, SVGAGI. CDR3 length: 16 amino acids. Between the trimmed V and J ends, which lost 0 bases and 0 bases, there was a span of 11 bases. CDR3 DNA: TGTGCCAGCAGTTACTCTGGGTGGGGGGACCAAGAGACCCAGTACTTC. Its translation is CASSYSGWGDQETQYF.

The V and J genes are TRBV2 and TRBJ1-2; TRBD1 is a possible D gene (6 bases). With 5 bases removed from V and 8 bases from J, the gap between germline ends came to 24 bases. This CDR3 contains 16 residues. Per germline, CDR1 SNHLY and CDR2 FYNNEI. This CDR3 reads CASSFRVGQYGQGYTF. The CDR3 DNA is TGTGCCAGCAGTTTTAGGGTCGGACAGTACGGGCAAGGCTACACCTTC.

V gene TRBV6-5 combines with J gene TRBJ2-3, with TRBD2 as a possible D gene (7 bases). V lost 4 bases and J lost 6, with 14 bases in between. This CDR3 is built from 14 residues. Germline values: CDR1 MNHEY, CDR2 SVGAGI. The CDR3 is CASSWGGAGDTQYF. CDR3 nucleotide sequence: TGTGCCAGCAGTTGGGGGGGGGCCGGTGATACGCAGTATTTT.